This T cell receptor beta chain appears in the sequencing data of a study of blood T cells in healthy people across ages. Combining a sample-barcoded 5' primer with a J-beta primer mix, a second PCR ran for roughly 7 to 11 cycles. TCRdb used MiXCR to reprocess the 5' RACE reads, holding one entry per CDR3 protein. Of more than 1,400,000 distinct CDR3 sequences in the sample, 42% were seen once. This clonotype was found a few times. The specimen was blood. This TCR was sampled from a woman younger than 35 in good health.

CDR3 nucleotides: TGTGCCATCAGTCCTGGGGGGGCCTATGGCTACACCTTC. Residues: CAISPGGAYGYTF. V is TRBV10-3 and J is TRBJ1-2; weak D call: TRBD1 (6 bases). From germline, CDR1 is ENHRY and CDR2 SYGVKD. The germline V and J ends were trimmed by 5 bases and 4 bases, with 11 bases remaining between them. The CDR3 covers 13 residues.